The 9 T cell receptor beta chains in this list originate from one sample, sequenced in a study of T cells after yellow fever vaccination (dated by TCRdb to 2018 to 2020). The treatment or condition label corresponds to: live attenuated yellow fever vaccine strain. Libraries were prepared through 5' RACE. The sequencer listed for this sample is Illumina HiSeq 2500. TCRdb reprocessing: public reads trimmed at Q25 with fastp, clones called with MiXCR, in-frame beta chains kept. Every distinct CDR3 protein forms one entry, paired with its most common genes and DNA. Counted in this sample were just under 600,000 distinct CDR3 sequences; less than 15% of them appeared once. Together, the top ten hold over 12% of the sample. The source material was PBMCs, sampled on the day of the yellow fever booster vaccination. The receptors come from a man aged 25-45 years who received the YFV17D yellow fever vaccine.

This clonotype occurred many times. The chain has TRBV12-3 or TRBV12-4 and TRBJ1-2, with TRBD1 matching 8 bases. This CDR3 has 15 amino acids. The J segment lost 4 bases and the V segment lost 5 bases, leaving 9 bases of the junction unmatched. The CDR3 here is CASSPHRGAGYGYTF. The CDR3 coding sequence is TGTGCCAGCAGTCCTCACAGGGGGGCCGGCTATGGCTACACCTTC.

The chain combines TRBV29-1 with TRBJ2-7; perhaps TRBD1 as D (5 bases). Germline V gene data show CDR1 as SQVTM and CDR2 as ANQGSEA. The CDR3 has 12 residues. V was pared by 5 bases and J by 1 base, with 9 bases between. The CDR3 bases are TGCAGCGTTCTCAGGGATTCCTACGAGCAGTACTTC. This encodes CSVLRDSYEQYF.

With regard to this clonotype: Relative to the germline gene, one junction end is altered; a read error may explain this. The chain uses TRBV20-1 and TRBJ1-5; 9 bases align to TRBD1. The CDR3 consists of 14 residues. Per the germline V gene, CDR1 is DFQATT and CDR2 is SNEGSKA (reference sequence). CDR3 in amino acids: CCAYLGQGDQPQHF. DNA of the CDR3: TGCTGTGCTTACCTGGGACAGGGCGATCAGCCCCAGCATTTT.

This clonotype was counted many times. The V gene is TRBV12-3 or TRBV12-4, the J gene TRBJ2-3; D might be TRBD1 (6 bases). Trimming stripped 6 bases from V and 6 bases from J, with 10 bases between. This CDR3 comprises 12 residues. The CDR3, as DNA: TGTGCCAGCAGCACAGGGAGTGATACGCAGTATTTT. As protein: CASSTGSDTQYF.

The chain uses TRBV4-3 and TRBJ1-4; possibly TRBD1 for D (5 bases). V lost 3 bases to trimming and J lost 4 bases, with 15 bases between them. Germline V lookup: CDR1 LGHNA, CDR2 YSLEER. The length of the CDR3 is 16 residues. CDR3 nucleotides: TGCGCCAGCAGCCAGGGCCCCGGGGGAGTTAATGAAAAACTGTTTTTT. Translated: CASSQGPGGVNEKLFF.

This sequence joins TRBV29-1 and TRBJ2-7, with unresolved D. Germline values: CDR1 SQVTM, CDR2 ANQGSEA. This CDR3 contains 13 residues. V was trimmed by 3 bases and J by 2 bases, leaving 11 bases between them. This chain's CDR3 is CSVDLADAYEQYF. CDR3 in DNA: TGCAGCGTTGATTTGGCAGACGCCTACGAGCAGTACTTC.

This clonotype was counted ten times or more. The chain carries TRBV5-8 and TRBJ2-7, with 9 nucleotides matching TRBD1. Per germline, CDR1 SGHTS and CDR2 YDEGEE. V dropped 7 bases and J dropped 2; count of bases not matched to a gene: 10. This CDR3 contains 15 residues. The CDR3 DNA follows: TGTGCCAGCGAGTTCCCGGGACAGGGCGCCTACGAGCAGTACTTC. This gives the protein CASEFPGQGAYEQYF.

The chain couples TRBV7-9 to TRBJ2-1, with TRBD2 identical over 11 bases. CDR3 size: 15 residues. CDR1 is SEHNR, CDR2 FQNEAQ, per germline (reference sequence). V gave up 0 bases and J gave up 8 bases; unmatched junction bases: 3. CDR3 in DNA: TGTGCCAGCAGCTTAGCGCTAGCGGGAGGATATGAGCAGTTCTTC. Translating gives CASSLALAGGYEQFF.

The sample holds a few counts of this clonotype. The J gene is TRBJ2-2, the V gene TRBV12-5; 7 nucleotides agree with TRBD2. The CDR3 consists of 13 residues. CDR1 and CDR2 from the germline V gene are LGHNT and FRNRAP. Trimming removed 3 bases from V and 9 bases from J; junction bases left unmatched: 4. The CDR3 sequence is CASGLAGLRELFF. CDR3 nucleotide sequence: TGTGCTAGTGGTTTAGCGGGACTGCGGGAGCTGTTTTTT.